These 30 T cell receptor beta chains came from one sample sequenced in a study of shared clonotypes between healthy human individuals (dated by TCRdb to about 2020). The library was made by the immunoSEQ multiplex PCR assay. TCRdb obtained this table from immuneACCESS and retained in-frame rearrangements with V and J assigned. These tables miss some clones; where compared with another copy, unresolved V genes account for less than half of the shortfall, and the remainder is unexplained. The sample table shows a few hundred thousand clones, and around 97% are seen once. Of the sample, about 0.06% is held by the ten largest clones. Sequencing was done on a sample of naive CD4+ T cells sorted from blood. Reading the label with the study, this specimen's cell subset or site is: CD45RA+ positively selected. All receptors derive from a woman aged 25-40 years in good health.

This sequence joins TRBV28 and TRBJ2-6; D is perhaps TRBD1 (5 bases). The germline V gene encodes CDR1 MDHEN and CDR2 SYDVKM. CDR3 length: 15 residues. V lost 3 bases to trimming and J lost 2 bases, with 8 bases between them. The CDR3 coding sequence is TGTGCCAGCAGTTTCACAGGAACTGGGGCCAACGTCCTGACTTTC. This translates into CASSFTGTGANVLTF.

The V and J genes are TRBV2 and TRBJ1-4; D uncertain. Trimming cost V 4 bases and J 6 bases, with 6 bases left between them. The germline V gene encodes CDR1 SNHLY and CDR2 FYNNEI. There are 12 residues in the CDR3. This CDR3 reads CASSVGYEKLFF. The CDR3 nucleotides are TGTGCCAGCAGTGTGGGTTATGAAAAACTGTTTTTT.

About this clone itself: At the DNA level, this CDR3 is encoded by other sequences in the same sample as well. J is TRBJ2-7 and V is TRBV5-1; D not certain. The V gene lost 3 bases and the J gene lost 0 bases, with 1 base spanning the gap. The CDR3 runs to 11 residues. Per germline, CDR1 SGHRS and CDR2 YFSETQ. The CDR3, as DNA: TGCGCCAGCAGCTCCTCCTACGAGCAGTACTTC. Its translation is CASSSSYEQYF. Together with reference TRBV5-1 and TRBJ2-7, the CDR3 gives the full variable domain: KAGVTQTPRYLIKTRGQQVTLSCSPISGHRSVSWYQQTPGQGLQFLFEYFSETQRNKGNFPGRFSGRQFSNSRSEMNVSTLELGDSALYLCASSSSYEQYFGPGTRLTVT.

The chain employs TRBV19 and TRBJ2-3; a weak D match, TRBD2 (6 bases). Germline V gene sequence: CDR1 LNHDA, CDR2 SQIVND (reference sequence). V was cut by 3 bases and J by 2 bases, with 18 bases left in between. The CDR3 length is 17 residues. CDR3 residues: CASSISGVGRVTDTQYF. CDR3 nucleotide sequence: TGTGCCAGTAGTATCTCGGGAGTTGGTCGGGTCACAGATACGCAGTATTTT.

V usage is TRBV28 and J usage is TRBJ1-2; 8 bases fit TRBD1. The CDR3 is 17 residues long. CDR1 is MDHEN, CDR2 SYDVKM, per germline. Trimming took 5 bases from V and 0 from J; bases not matched to a gene: 11. The CDR3: CASSRTRDRPTNYGYTF. DNA of the CDR3: TGTGCCAGCAGTCGAACCCGGGACAGGCCCACTAACTATGGCTACACCTTC.

The J gene is TRBJ2-5, the V gene TRBV7-2; TRBD1 matches at 8 bases. Germline loops: CDR1 SGHTA, CDR2 FQGNSA. V shed 2 bases, J shed 4 bases, and the junction held 3 bases outside the gene matches. This CDR3 region has 14 residues. CDR3 sequence: CASSLFQGAETQYF. Written as DNA, the CDR3 is TGTGCCAGCAGCTTATTTCAGGGGGCAGAGACCCAGTACTTC. The variable domain in full, completed from reference TRBV7-2 and TRBJ2-5, reads GAGVSQSPSNKVTEKGKDVELRCDPISGHTALYWYRQSLGQGLEFLIYFQGNSAPDKSGLPSDRFSAERTGGSVSTLTIQRTQQEDSAVYLCASSLFQGAETQYFGPGTRLLVL.

The chain recombines TRBV5-1 with TRBJ1-1; D is perhaps TRBD1 (5 bases). V lost 1 base and J lost 1, with 17 bases in between. CDR3 length: 17 amino acids. Germline V gene sequence: CDR1 SGHRS, CDR2 YFSETQ. In DNA, the CDR3 is TGCGCCAGCAGCTTGAGTAGGTCAGGGAATTGGAACACTGAAGCTTTCTTT. Protein product: CASSLSRSGNWNTEAFF.

The chain couples TRBV11-2 to TRBJ1-5; D not resolved. The CDR3 length is 13 residues. Germline values: CDR1 SGHAT, CDR2 FQNNGV. Trimming left V 0 bases short and J 6 bases short, with 6 bases between. This CDR3 reads CASSLDRGQPQHF. For the CDR3, the DNA is TGTGCCAGCAGCTTAGATCGAGGTCAGCCCCAGCATTTT.

V and J are TRBV6-1 and TRBJ2-7, with 7 bases fitting TRBD1. CDR1 is MNHNS and CDR2 is SASEGT in the germline V gene. The CDR3 is 13 residues long. Unmatched junction bases numbered 3, after V lost 6 bases and J lost 1 base. The DNA of the CDR3 is TGTGCCAGCAGCCGGGGACAGTCCTACGAGCAGTACTTC. Translating it yields CASSRGQSYEQYF.

V gene TRBV29-1 combines with J gene TRBJ2-7; 8 bases agree with TRBD2. CDR3 size: 15 residues. V gave up 1 base and J gave up 2 bases; unmatched junction bases: 7. CDR1 SQVTM and CDR2 ANQGSEA come from the germline V gene. CDR3 sequence reads: CSVEGRTSKTYEQYF. Written as DNA, the CDR3 is TGCAGCGTTGAAGGCAGGACTAGCAAGACCTACGAGCAGTACTTC.

The table lists this clone with a count of one. The J gene is TRBJ2-7, the V gene TRBV28; a possible D gene is TRBD1 (5 bases). CDR1 and CDR2 (germline): MDHEN, SYDVKM. The CDR3 consists of 15 residues. V was pared by 6 bases and J by 9 bases, with 24 bases between. The CDR3 loop is CASRQRLDSNEGQYF. DNA for the CDR3: TGTGCCAGCAGACAGCGCCTCGACAGCAACGAAGGGCAGTACTTC.

The gene calls are TRBV14 and TRBJ2-4; D is undetermined. In germline, CDR1 is SGHDN, CDR2 FVKESK. The CDR3 sequence is 12 residues long. V was shortened by 1 base and J by 9 bases, with 7 bases between the two germline ends. As DNA, the CDR3 is TGTGCCAGCAGCCAAGTTAGGGCCATTCAGTACTTC. This gives the protein CASSQVRAIQYF.

The chain recombines TRBV6-1 with TRBJ2-5; D unclear. This CDR3 contains 12 residues. Germline V gene data show CDR1 as MNHNS and CDR2 as SASEGT. The germline V and J ends were trimmed by 3 bases and 7 bases, with 9 bases remaining between them. For the CDR3, the DNA is TGTGCCAGCAGTGAGGGCTTTGTGACCCAGTACTTC. Its translation is CASSEGFVTQYF.

The V gene is TRBV2, the J gene TRBJ2-1, with 14 positions matching TRBD2. From germline, CDR1 is SNHLY and CDR2 FYNNEI. After removal of 10 bases from V and 2 bases from J, the junction contained 4 bases not matched to a gene. The CDR3 is made up of 15 amino acids. The CDR3 sequence is CAIGLAGGAYNEQFF. DNA for the CDR3: TGTGCCATCGGACTAGCGGGAGGAGCCTACAATGAGCAGTTCTTC. The entire variable domain, with the rest obtained from reference TRBV2 and TRBJ2-1, is as follows: EPEVTQTPSHQVTQMGQEVILRCVPISNHLYFYWYRQILGQKVEFLVSFYNNEISEKSEIFDDQFSVERPDGSNFTLKIRSTKLEDSAMYFCAIGLAGGAYNEQFFGPGTRLTVL.

The chain has TRBV28 and TRBJ2-7; 7 bases line up with TRBD2. CDR1 MDHEN and CDR2 SYDVKM come from the germline V gene. The CDR3 sequence is 16 residues long. V shed 5 bases, J shed 7 bases, and the junction held 17 bases outside the gene matches. The CDR3 DNA follows: TGTGCCAGCAGTAAGGCCAAGGGCGGGAGAATAGGAGAGCAGTACTTC. This codes for CASSKAKGGRIGEQYF.

CDR3 bases: TGCAGCGTTTACAGGGGCCAAGAGACCCAGTACTTC. Protein: CSVYRGQETQYF. The chain is built from TRBV29-1 and TRBJ2-5; 7 nucleotides agree with TRBD1. The CDR3 is 12 amino acids. From germline, CDR1 is SQVTM and CDR2 ANQGSEA. With V trimmed by 5 bases and J by 1 base, 1 base remained unmatched.

The chain is built from TRBV19 and TRBJ2-2; D is perhaps TRBD2 (6 bases). V was cut by 6 bases and J by 7 bases, with 18 bases left in between. The germline V gene has CDR1 LNHDA and CDR2 SQIVND (reference sequence). CDR3 length: 15 residues. The CDR3: CASRRIRERDGELFF. In DNA form, the CDR3 reads TGTGCCAGTAGGAGGATACGGGAGAGGGACGGGGAGCTGTTTTTT.

This sequence joins TRBV28 and TRBJ1-4; the D gene is possibly TRBD1 (6 bases). CDR3 length: 16 residues. Germline CDR1 reads MDHEN; CDR2 reads SYDVKM. Trimming took 7 bases from V and 8 from J, leaving 23 bases between them. The CDR3 spells CASTLQSGGAIEKLFF. Written as DNA, the CDR3 is TGTGCCAGCACCCTCCAATCGGGGGGGGCGATAGAAAAACTGTTTTTT.

The chain uses TRBV10-1 and TRBJ2-3, with a possible D match to TRBD2 (6 bases). The germline gives CDR1 WNHNN, CDR2 SYGVQD (reference sequence). This CDR3 region has 15 residues. Trimming shortened V by 0 bases and J by 6 bases, and 13 bases separated the two germline ends. In DNA, the CDR3 is TGCGCCAGCAGTGAGTCCACCGGGAGTGGCGATACGCAGTATTTT. It translates to CASSESTGSGDTQYF.

The CDR3 coding sequence is TGTGCCAGCAGAGGCACGGGGCAGGGGGCGCGTGGCTACACCTTC. As protein: CASRGTGQGARGYTF. The chain couples TRBV14 to TRBJ1-2, with 8 bases that match TRBD1. The CDR3 loop spans 15 amino acids. Germline assignment: CDR1 SGHDN and CDR2 FVKESK. V dropped 6 bases and J dropped 7; count of bases not matched to a gene: 13.

This rearrangement joins TRBV21-1 to TRBJ1-4; whether TRBD1, the table's D call, matches the DNA was not checked. TRBV21-1 is shown as a pseudogene. The CDR3 covers 18 residues. The CDR3 DNA reads as TGTGCCAGCAGCCTAGGCCCAGGGCCGCAAGCAACTAATGAAAAACTGTTTTTT. Translating gives CASSLGPGPQATNEKLFF.

In this sample, this clone turned up once. This chain joins TRBV29-1 and TRBJ2-3, with D possibly matching TRBD1 (5 bases). V lost 7 bases to trimming and J lost 6 bases, with 8 bases between them. CDR1 SQVTM and CDR2 ANQGSEA come from the germline V gene. This CDR3 comprises 10 residues. CDR3 DNA: TGCAGCGCTGCAGGGGATACGCAGTATTTT. This codes for CSAAGDTQYF.

This chain uses TRBV7-8 with TRBJ2-1; no clear D gene. V lost 1 base, J lost 0 bases, and 13 bases lay in between. Germline CDR1 is SGHVS and CDR2 is FQNEAQ. The CDR3 length is 17 residues. The CDR3, as DNA: TGTGCCAGCAGCTTAGGGGCCCCTAGAGGCTCCTACAATGAGCAGTTCTTC. It specifies CASSLGAPRGSYNEQFF.

The chain links TRBV6-5 to TRBJ2-3; D is perhaps TRBD2 (7 bases). Germline assignment: CDR1 MNHEY and CDR2 SVGAGI. The CDR3 is 14 amino acids. Trimming shortened V by 2 bases and J by 5 bases, and 11 bases separated the two germline ends. DNA of the CDR3: TGTGCCAGCAGTTACAGGGGGGGTCGAGATACGCAGTATTTT. It yields the protein CASSYRGGRDTQYF.

The chain links TRBV7-8 to TRBJ1-5; unclear D gene. Germline V gene lookup returns CDR1 SGHVS and CDR2 FQNEAQ. Trimming shortened V by 0 bases and J by 7 bases, and 4 bases separated the two germline ends. This CDR3 has 12 residues. As DNA, the CDR3 is TGTGCCAGCAGCTTAGCGGGGCAGCCCCAGCATTTT. Its protein is CASSLAGQPQHF.

The chain recombines TRBV6-1 with TRBJ2-7; 11 bases agree with TRBD2. Looked up from germline, CDR1 is MNHNS and CDR2 is SASEGT. V lost 4 bases and J lost 2; bases outside the gene matches: 4. The CDR3 runs 15 residues. CDR3 sequence: CASSARLAGPYEQYF. CDR3 nucleotide sequence: TGTGCCAGCAGTGCAAGACTAGCGGGACCCTACGAGCAGTACTTC.

This clone occurred once. This sequence joins TRBV9 and TRBJ2-7; D gene ambiguous. This CDR3 region has 12 residues. The V and J ends lost 4 bases and 5 bases respectively, with 10 bases between them. Germline lookup yields CDR1 SGDLS and CDR2 YYNGEE. The CDR3 region has the DNA TGTGCCAGCAGCCCCAACGTCCACGAGCAGTACTTC. Translating it yields CASSPNVHEQYF.

The CDR3 sequence is CASPRVGVAGDPYEQYF. CDR3 DNA: TGTGCCAGCCCGAGGGTCGGAGTAGCGGGAGATCCCTACGAGCAGTACTTC. V is TRBV5-6 and J is TRBJ2-7; 9 bases align to TRBD2. V gave up 7 bases and J gave up 2 bases; unmatched junction bases: 16. CDR3 length equals 17 residues. From germline, CDR1 is SGHDT and CDR2 YYEEEE.

This sequence joins TRBV5-8 and TRBJ2-4, with D maybe TRBD2 (5 bases). The V end lost 4 bases, the J end lost 9 bases, and 20 bases lay between the germline ends. Germline CDR1 is SGHTS and CDR2 is YDEGEE. The CDR3 totals 15 residues. The CDR3 here is CASSLTLSDSSIQYF. The CDR3, as DNA: TGTGCCAGCAGCCTTACCCTTTCGGACTCTAGCATTCAGTACTTC.

The chain couples TRBV19 to TRBJ2-3; D is perhaps TRBD2 (6 bases). Germline V gene lookup returns CDR1 LNHDA and CDR2 SQIVND (reference sequence). There are 13 residues in the CDR3. The CDR3 DNA reads TGTGCAATCGGGAGTAGGGGCACAGATACGCAGTATTTT. It is translated as CAIGSRGTDTQYF.